These 14 T cell receptor beta chains came from one sample sequenced in a study of blood T cell repertoires in COVID-19. Assay used: immunoSEQ multiplex PCR; TCRdb lists only in-frame clones, some missing. The sample includes about 150,000 clones, about 90% of them seen just once. The sequencing sample was made of PBMCs or T cells enriched from blood (not recorded which). The receptor source for this set is a woman in her fifties or sixties who had recovered from COVID-19.

The chain recombines TRBV11-2 with TRBJ1-2, with TRBD1 as a possible D gene (5 bases). The CDR3 spans 14 residues. Trimming shortened V by 4 bases and J by 10 bases, and 19 bases separated the two germline ends. Germline CDR1 and CDR2: SGHAT and FQNNGV. The CDR3 here is CASSSQTYPRVYTF. The CDR3 nucleotides read TGTGCCAGCAGCTCCCAAACCTACCCCAGGGTCTACACCTTC.

This chain links TRBV6-4 with TRBJ1-1; 8 positions match TRBD1. After removal of 3 bases from V and 9 bases from J, the junction contained 6 bases not matched to a gene. The germline CDR1 and CDR2 sequences are MRHNA and SNTAGT. The CDR3 runs to 13 residues. CDR3 loop: CASSDHGQGKAFF. The CDR3 bases are TGTGCCAGCAGTGATCACGGACAGGGAAAAGCTTTCTTT.

The gene calls are TRBV25-1 and TRBJ2-1; TRBD2 aligns across 7 bases. The CDR3 is made up of 16 amino acids. CDR1 and CDR2 from the germline V gene are MGHDK and SYGVNS. The V gene end was trimmed by 3 bases and the J gene end by 4 bases; junction bases not matched to a gene: 9. CDR3 sequence reads: CASSDTPRGGYNEQFF. In nucleotides, the CDR3 is TGTGCCAGCAGTGACACCCCACGCGGGGGATACAATGAGCAGTTCTTC.

This rearrangement joins TRBV29-1 to TRBJ2-1, with 10 nucleotides matching TRBD1. The germline V gene has CDR1 SQVTM and CDR2 ANQGSEA. The J segment lost 8 bases and the V segment lost 7 bases, leaving 5 bases of the junction unmatched. The CDR3 is made up of 12 amino acids. CDR3: CSGRQGAYEQFF. CDR3 nucleotide sequence: TGCAGCGGGCGACAGGGGGCCTATGAGCAGTTCTTC.

V and J are TRBV18 and TRBJ2-5; TRBD1 aligns across 12 bases. Germline V CDR1 and CDR2: KGHSH, LQKENI. CDR3 length: 19 amino acids. With 0 bases clipped from V and 1 base from J, the junction kept 9 bases outside the gene matches. The CDR3 loop reads CASSPPGQGAGIGQETQYF. CDR3 bases: TGTGCCAGCTCACCACCGGGACAGGGGGCGGGTATCGGCCAAGAGACCCAGTACTTC. The full variable domain, in which reference TRBV18 and TRBJ2-5 provide the parts outside the CDR3, is NAGVMQNPRHLVRRRGQEARLRCSPMKGHSHVYWYRQLPEEGLKFMVYLQKENIIDESGMPKERFSAEFPKEGPSILRIQQVVRGDSAAYFCASSPPGQGAGIGQETQYFGPGTRLLVL.

This chain connects TRBV29-1 to TRBJ2-1; 11 nucleotides agree with TRBD2. This CDR3 spans 14 amino acids. Trimming at V came to 7 bases and at J to 7 bases, leaving 9 bases not matched to a gene. Germline V gives CDR1 SQVTM, CDR2 ANQGSEA. The DNA for the CDR3 is TGCAGCGCCGGACTGGCTAGCGGGAGGAATGAGCAGTTCTTC. This sequence encodes CSAGLASGRNEQFF.

V usage is TRBV6-5 and J usage is TRBJ1-5, with D tentatively TRBD1 (6 bases). The V end was cut by 6 bases, the J end by 0 bases, with 9 bases between. Germline V lookup: CDR1 MNHEY, CDR2 SVGAGI. This CDR3 spans 14 amino acids. The CDR3 is CASRRTVSNQPQHF. The CDR3, as DNA: TGTGCCAGCAGGAGGACAGTTAGCAATCAGCCCCAGCATTTT.

The gene calls are TRBV7-9 and TRBJ2-6, with D maybe TRBD1 (6 bases). Germline V lookup: CDR1 SEHNR, CDR2 FQNEAQ (reference sequence). CDR3 length: 16 residues. V lost 7 bases and J lost 2, with 15 bases in between. This CDR3 is CASTPGDGTGANVLTF. CDR3 coding DNA: TGTGCCAGCACCCCAGGGGATGGTACTGGGGCCAACGTCCTGACTTTC.

This clone showed up just once. The chain joins TRBV5-4 to TRBJ2-7; no reliable D call. The CDR3 runs to 14 residues. The V gene lost 0 bases and the J gene lost 1 base, with 8 bases spanning the gap. The germline V gene has CDR1 SGHNT and CDR2 YYREEE (reference sequence). This CDR3 reads CASSLEGGSYEQYF. DNA for the CDR3: TGTGCCAGCAGCTTGGAAGGCGGATCCTACGAGCAGTACTTC. The full variable domain, with the rest looked up from reference TRBV5-4 and TRBJ2-7, is ETGVTQSPTHLIKTRGQQVTLRCSSQSGHNTVSWYQQALGQGPQFIFQYYREEENGRGNFPPRFSGLQFPNYSSELNVNALELDDSALYLCASSLEGGSYEQYFGPGTRLTVT.

The J gene is TRBJ1-1, the V gene TRBV3-1 (or the pseudogene TRBV3-2), with D possibly TRBD1 on 6 matching bases. CDR1 is LGHDT and CDR2 is YNNKEL in the germline V gene (reference sequence). The CDR3 sequence is 17 residues long. V shed 2 bases and J shed 1 base, with 17 bases lying between them. CDR3 protein: CASSQRGGSGSNTEAFF. The CDR3 region has the DNA TGTGCCAGCAGCCAAAGGGGGGGGTCGGGATCGAACACTGAAGCTTTCTTT.

V is TRBV12-3 or TRBV12-4 and J is TRBJ1-1; 8 bases are a match to TRBD1. Trimming removed 7 bases from V and 6 bases from J; junction bases left unmatched: 7. The CDR3 is made up of 13 amino acids. Here the CDR3 DNA reads TGTGCCAGCAACCTGGACAGGGAGCCTGAAGCTTTCTTT. Translating it yields CASNLDREPEAFF.

The rearrangement joins TRBV7-9 to TRBJ1-2; D is undetermined. Per the germline V gene, CDR1 is SEHNR and CDR2 is FQNEAQ (reference sequence). Trimming cost V 2 bases and J 7 bases, with 8 bases left between them. The CDR3 sequence is 12 residues long. CDR3 sequence reads: CASSLSGGGYTF. For the CDR3, the DNA is TGTGCCAGCAGCTTATCGGGAGGTGGCTACACCTTC.

The chain is built from TRBV28 and TRBJ2-7; 7 nucleotides align to TRBD1. Germline V gene lookup returns CDR1 MDHEN and CDR2 SYDVKM. The CDR3 runs 14 residues. V shed 7 bases, J shed 3 bases, and the junction held 9 bases outside the gene matches. The CDR3 nucleotides read TGTGCCAGCAATCCGACAGGGCGTAACTACGAGCAGTACTTC. Its translation is CASNPTGRNYEQYF.

This chain joins TRBV2 and TRBJ2-5, with 8 bases that match TRBD1. Germline CDR1 and CDR2: SNHLY and FYNNEI. V lost 0 bases, J lost 4 bases, and 7 bases stayed unmatched. The CDR3 contains 16 residues. The CDR3 DNA reads TGTGCCAGCAGTGAAGCGGGCAGGGGGCTAGGAGAGACCCAGTACTTC. Protein sequence: CASSEAGRGLGETQYF.